The present T cell receptor (beta chain) was sequenced within a study of blood T cell repertoires in COVID-19. The CDR3 covers 16 residues. V lost 0 bases, J lost 0 bases, and 12 bases lay in between. In germline, CDR1 is ENHRY, CDR2 SYGVKD. Repertoires were generated with immunoSEQ multiplex PCR, while TCRdb's copy carries only in-frame clones and drops some. The sample lists about 170,000 clones, 80% to 90% seen once, with 11% in the top ten. Sequenced input: peripheral blood. The rearrangement uses TRBV10-3 and TRBJ2-7; the D gene is possibly TRBD1 (5 bases). The source of this sequence is a woman between 55 and 75 years old with COVID-19, enrolled during active disease. CDR3 loop: CAISESGPESSYEQYF. CDR3 DNA sequence: TGTGCCATCAGTGAGTCGGGGCCAGAGAGCTCCTACGAGCAGTACTTC.